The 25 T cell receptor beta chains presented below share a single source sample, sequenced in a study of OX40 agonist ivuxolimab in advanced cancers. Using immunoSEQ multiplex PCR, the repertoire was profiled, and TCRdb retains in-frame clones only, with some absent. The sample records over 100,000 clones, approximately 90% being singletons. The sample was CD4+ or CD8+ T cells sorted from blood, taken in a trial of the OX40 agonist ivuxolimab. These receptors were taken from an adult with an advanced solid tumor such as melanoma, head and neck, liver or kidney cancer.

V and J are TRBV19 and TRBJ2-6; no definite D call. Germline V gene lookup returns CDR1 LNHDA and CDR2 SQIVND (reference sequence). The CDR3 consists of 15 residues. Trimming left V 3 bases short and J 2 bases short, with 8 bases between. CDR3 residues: CASSMKLAGANVLTF. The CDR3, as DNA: TGTGCCAGTAGTATGAAGTTAGCTGGGGCCAACGTCCTGACTTTC.

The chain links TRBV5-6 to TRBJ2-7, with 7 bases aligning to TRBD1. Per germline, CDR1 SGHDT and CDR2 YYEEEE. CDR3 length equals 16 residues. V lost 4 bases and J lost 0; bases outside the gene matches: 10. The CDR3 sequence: CASSISWQGDSYEQYF. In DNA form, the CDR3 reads TGTGCCAGCAGCATCAGCTGGCAGGGGGACTCCTACGAGCAGTACTTC. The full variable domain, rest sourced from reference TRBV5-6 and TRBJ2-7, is DAGVTQSPTHLIKTRGQQVTLRCSPKSGHDTVSWYQQALGQGPQFIFQYYEEEERQRGNFPDRFSGHQFPNYSSELNVNALLLGDSALYLCASSISWQGDSYEQYFGPGTRLTVT.

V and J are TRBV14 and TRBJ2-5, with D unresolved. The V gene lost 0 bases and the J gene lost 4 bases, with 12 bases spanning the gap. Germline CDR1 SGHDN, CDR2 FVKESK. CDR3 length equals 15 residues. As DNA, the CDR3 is TGTGCCAGCAGCCAAGATGGAGCCAAGGGAGAGACCCAGTACTTC. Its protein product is CASSQDGAKGETQYF.

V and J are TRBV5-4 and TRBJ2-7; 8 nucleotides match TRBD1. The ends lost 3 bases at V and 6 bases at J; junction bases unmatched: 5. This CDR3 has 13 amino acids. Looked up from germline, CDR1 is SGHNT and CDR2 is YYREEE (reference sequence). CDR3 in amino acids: CASSWDRNSEQYF. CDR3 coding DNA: TGTGCCAGCAGCTGGGACAGGAACTCCGAGCAGTACTTC.

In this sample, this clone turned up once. The CDR3 DNA follows: TGTGCCAGTAGTATTGGACCCCATAATGAAAAACTGTTTTTT. As protein: CASSIGPHNEKLFF. The chain has TRBV19 and TRBJ1-4, with D uncertain. The germline CDR1 and CDR2 sequences are LNHDA and SQIVND (reference sequence). The CDR3 sequence is 14 residues long. V lost 3 bases and J lost 4, with 9 bases in between.

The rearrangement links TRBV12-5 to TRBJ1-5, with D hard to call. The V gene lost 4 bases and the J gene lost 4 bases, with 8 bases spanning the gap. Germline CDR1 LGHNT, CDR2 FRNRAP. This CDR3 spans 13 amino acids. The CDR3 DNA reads TGTGCTAGTGGTTCTGGGCCGAATCAGCCCCAGCATTTT. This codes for CASGSGPNQPQHF.

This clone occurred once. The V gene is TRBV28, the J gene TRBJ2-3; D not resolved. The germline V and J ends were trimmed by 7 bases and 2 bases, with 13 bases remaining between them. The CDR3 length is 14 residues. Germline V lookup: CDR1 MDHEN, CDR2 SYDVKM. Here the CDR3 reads CASTRNSFTDTQYF. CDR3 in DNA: TGTGCCAGCACCCGTAACTCCTTCACAGATACGCAGTATTTT.

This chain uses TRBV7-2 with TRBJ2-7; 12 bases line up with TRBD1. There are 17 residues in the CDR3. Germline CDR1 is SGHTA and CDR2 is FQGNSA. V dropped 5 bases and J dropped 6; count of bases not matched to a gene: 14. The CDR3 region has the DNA TGTGCCAGCAGCCTCCTGAGCCCCGGGACAGGGGGCTCCGAGCAGTACTTC. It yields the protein CASSLLSPGTGGSEQYF.

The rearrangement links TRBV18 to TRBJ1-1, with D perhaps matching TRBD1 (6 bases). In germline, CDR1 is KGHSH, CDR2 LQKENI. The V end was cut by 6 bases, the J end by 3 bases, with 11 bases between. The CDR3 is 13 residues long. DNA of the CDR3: TGTGCCAGCTCGCGGACAGTGGACACTGAAGCTTTCTTT. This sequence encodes CASSRTVDTEAFF.

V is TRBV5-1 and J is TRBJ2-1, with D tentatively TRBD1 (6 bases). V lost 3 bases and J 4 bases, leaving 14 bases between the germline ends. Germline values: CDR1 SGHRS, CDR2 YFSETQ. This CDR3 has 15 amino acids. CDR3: CASSSTGTIYNEQFF. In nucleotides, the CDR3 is TGCGCCAGCAGCTCTACAGGGACAATATACAATGAGCAGTTCTTC.

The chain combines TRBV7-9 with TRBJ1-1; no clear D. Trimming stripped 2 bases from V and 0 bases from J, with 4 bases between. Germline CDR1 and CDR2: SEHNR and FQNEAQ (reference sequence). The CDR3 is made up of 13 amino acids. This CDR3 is CASSLTMNTEAFF. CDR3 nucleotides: TGTGCCAGCAGCTTAACTATGAACACTGAAGCTTTCTTT. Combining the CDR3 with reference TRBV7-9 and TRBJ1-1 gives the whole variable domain DTGVSQNPRHKITKRGQNVTFRCDPISEHNRLYWYRQTLGQGPEFLTYFQNEAQLEKSRLLSDRFSAERPKGSFSTLEIQRTEQGDSAMYLCASSLTMNTEAFFGQGTRLTVV.

The CDR3 nucleotides read TGCGCCAGCGCGACTACGGGATCACCTAGCACAGATACGCAGTATTTT. This encodes CASATTGSPSTDTQYF. J is TRBJ2-3 and V is TRBV5-1; tentatively, D is TRBD2 (5 bases). Germline-derived CDR1 and CDR2 are SGHRS and YFSETQ. The V gene lost 7 bases and the J gene lost 0 bases, with 18 bases spanning the gap. The CDR3 runs to 16 residues.

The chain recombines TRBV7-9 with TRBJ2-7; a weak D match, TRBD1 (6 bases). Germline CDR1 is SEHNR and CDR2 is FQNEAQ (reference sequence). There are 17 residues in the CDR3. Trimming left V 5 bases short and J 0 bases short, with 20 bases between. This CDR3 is CASSPPGVTGNSYEQYF. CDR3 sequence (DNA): TGTGCCAGCAGCCCCCCCGGTGTAACAGGGAACTCCTACGAGCAGTACTTC.

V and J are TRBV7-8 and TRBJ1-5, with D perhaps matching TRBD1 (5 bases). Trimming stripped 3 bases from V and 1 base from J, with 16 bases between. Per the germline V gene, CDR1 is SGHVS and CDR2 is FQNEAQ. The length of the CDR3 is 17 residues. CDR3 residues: CASSFNDGGVSNQPQHF. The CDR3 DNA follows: TGTGCCAGCAGCTTCAATGACGGAGGGGTGAGCAATCAGCCCCAGCATTTT.

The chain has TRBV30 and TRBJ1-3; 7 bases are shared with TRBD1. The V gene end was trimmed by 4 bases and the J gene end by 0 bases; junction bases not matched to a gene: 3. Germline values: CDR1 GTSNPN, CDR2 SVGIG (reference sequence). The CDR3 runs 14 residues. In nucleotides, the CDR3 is TGTGCCTGGACGGACAGGAGCTCTGGAAACACCATATATTTT. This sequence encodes CAWTDRSSGNTIYF.

CDR3: CASSLAVGEQYF. In nucleotides, the CDR3 is TGTGCCAGCAGCTTAGCGGTCGGGGAGCAGTACTTC. The chain carries TRBV7-2 and TRBJ2-5, with D perhaps TRBD2 (5 bases). Trimming shortened V by 0 bases and J by 11 bases, and 10 bases separated the two germline ends. The CDR3 spans 12 residues. Germline CDR1 is SGHTA and CDR2 is FQGNSA.

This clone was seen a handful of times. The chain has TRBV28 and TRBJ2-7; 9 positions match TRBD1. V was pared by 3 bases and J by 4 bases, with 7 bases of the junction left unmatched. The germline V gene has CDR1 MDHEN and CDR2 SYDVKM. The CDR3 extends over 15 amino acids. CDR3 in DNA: TGTGCCAGCAGTTTGGGGACAGGGTTGACTTACGAGCAGTACTTC. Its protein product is CASSLGTGLTYEQYF.

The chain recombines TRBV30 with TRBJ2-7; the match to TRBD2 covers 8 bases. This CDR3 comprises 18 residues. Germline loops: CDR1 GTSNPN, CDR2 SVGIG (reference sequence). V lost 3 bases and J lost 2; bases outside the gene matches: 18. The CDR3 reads CAWSGFGLAGGFAYEQYF. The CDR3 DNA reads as TGTGCCTGGAGCGGTTTCGGCCTGGCGGGAGGATTCGCCTACGAGCAGTACTTC. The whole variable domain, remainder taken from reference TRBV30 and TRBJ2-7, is SQTIHQWPATLVQPVGSPLSLECTVEGTSNPNLYWYRQAAGRGLQLLFYSVGIGQISSEVPQNLSASRPQDRQFILSSKKLLLSDSGFYLCAWSGFGLAGGFAYEQYFGPGTRLTVT.

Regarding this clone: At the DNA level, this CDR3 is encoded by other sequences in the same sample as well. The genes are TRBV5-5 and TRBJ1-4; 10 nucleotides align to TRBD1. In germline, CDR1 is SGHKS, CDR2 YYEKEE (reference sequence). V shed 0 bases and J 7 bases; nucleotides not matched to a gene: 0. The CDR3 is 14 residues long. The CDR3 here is CASSLGTGGEKLFF. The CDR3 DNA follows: TGTGCCAGCAGCTTGGGGACAGGGGGTGAAAAACTGTTTTTT.

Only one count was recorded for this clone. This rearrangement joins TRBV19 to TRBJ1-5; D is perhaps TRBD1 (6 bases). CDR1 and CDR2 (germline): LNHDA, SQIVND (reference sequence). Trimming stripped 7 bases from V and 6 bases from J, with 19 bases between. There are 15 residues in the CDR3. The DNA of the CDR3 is TGTGCCAGTACCGGCCCCGGGGGGGCAGGTCAGCCCCAGCATTTT. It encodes CASTGPGGAGQPQHF.

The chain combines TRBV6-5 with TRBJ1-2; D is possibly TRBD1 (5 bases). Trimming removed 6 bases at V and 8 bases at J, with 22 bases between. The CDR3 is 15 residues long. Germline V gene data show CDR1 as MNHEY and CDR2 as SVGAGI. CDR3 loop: CASRTPGPPGLGYTF. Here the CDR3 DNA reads TGTGCCAGCAGGACCCCAGGCCCCCCAGGGTTGGGCTACACCTTC.

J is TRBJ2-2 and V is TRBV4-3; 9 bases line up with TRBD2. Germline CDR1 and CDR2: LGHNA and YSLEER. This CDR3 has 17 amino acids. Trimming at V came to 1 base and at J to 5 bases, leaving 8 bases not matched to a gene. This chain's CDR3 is CASSQVAGGPSTGELFF. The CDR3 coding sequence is TGCGCCAGCAGCCAAGTCGCGGGAGGGCCGAGTACCGGGGAGCTGTTTTTT.

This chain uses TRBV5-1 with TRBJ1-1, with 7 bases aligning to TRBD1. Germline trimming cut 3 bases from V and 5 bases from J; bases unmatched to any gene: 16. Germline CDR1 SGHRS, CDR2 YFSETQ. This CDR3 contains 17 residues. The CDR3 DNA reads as TGCGCCAGCAGCTCGGTAAAGGGGGGACAGCCGCCTACTGAAGCTTTCTTT. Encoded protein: CASSSVKGGQPPTEAFF.

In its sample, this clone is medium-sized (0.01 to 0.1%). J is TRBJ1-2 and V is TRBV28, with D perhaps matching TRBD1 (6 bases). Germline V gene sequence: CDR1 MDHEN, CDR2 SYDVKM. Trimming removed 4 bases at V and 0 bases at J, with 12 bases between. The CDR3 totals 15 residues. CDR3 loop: CASSSPGASNYGYTF. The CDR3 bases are TGTGCCAGCAGTTCCCCAGGGGCCTCTAACTATGGCTACACCTTC.

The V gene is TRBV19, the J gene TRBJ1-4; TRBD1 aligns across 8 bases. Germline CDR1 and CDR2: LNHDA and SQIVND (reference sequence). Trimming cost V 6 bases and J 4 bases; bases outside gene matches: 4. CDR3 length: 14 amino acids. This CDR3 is CASSPDRDNEKLFF. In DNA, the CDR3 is TGTGCCAGTAGCCCGGACAGGGATAATGAAAAACTGTTTTTT.